Following are 3 T cell receptor beta chains from one sample sequenced in a study of blood T cell repertoires in COVID-19 (TCRdb year 2020). Libraries were prepared through the immunoSEQ multiplex PCR assay. TCRdb retrieved this table from immuneACCESS and kept in-frame rearrangements only. Not all clones are present; in checked studies, unresolved V genes account for under half, and no reason is known for the remainder. This sample gives about half a million clones in total; over 75% of them show up just once. The leading ten clones occupy 3% to 4% of the sample. Sequenced input: peripheral blood. The receptors originated from a human donor in a cohort sampled during active COVID-19.

This clone was counted ten times or more. This sample also contains other DNA sequences that code for the same CDR3. The chain carries TRBV7-2 and TRBJ2-5; D gene unclear. Trimming removed 5 bases at V and 2 bases at J, with 9 bases between. The CDR3 is made up of 13 amino acids. In germline, CDR1 is SGHTA, CDR2 FQGNSA. This chain's CDR3 is CASSPRRQETQYF. For the CDR3, the DNA is TGTGCCAGCAGCCCACGGAGACAAGAGACCCAGTACTTC.

The V and J genes are TRBV27 and TRBJ2-5; 8 nucleotides line up with TRBD2. Germline-derived CDR1 and CDR2 are MNHEY and SMNVEV (reference sequence). CDR3 length: 14 amino acids. V gave up 5 bases and J gave up 5 bases; unmatched junction bases: 7. The CDR3 DNA is TGTGCCAGCAGTACTACGACTAGCGCCGAGACCCAGTACTTC. Amino acids: CASSTTTSAETQYF.

The V and J genes are TRBV5-1 and TRBJ2-7; 10 positions match TRBD1. From germline, CDR1 is SGHRS and CDR2 YFSETQ. The ends lost 3 bases at V and 6 bases at J; junction bases unmatched: 6. The CDR3 loop spans 14 amino acids. The chain's CDR3 is CASSSDRGLTEQYF. DNA for the CDR3: TGCGCCAGCAGCTCTGACAGGGGGCTTACCGAGCAGTACTTC.